This is a list of T cell receptor beta chains from one sample in a study of blood T cell repertoires in COVID-19. Sequenced by immunoSEQ multiplex PCR; TCRdb stores in-frame clones only, minus some. In the table there are 150,000 to 200,000 clones, around 77% of which are singletons. The specimen was peripheral blood. The receptor source for this set is a man aged 60 to 69 with active or convalescent COVID-19. CDR3s include the opening cysteine and the closing phenylalanine or tryptophan. A D gene is named only where the DNA matches it firmly. Clone sizes are given selectively: once, few, many, or a class where the clone is expanded.

J: TRBJ2-1; D: .; size: .; V: TRBV5-8; DNA: TGTGCCAGCAGCTTGAGGACGGGACAAACTTGGGGCAATGAGCAGTTCTTC; CDR3: CASSLRTGQTWGNEQFF
J: TRBJ1-1; D: .; size: few; V: TRBV27; DNA: TGTGCCAGCAGTTTAAGAAGGCTCGGGTTTGAAGCTTTCTTT; CDR3: CASSLRRLGFEAFF
J: TRBJ1-4; D: .; size: .; V: TRBV15; DNA: TGTGCCACCAGCAGAGGGGGCGCAACTAATGAAAAACTGTTTTTT; CDR3: CATSRGGATNEKLFF
J: TRBJ2-3; D: TRBD1; size: .; V: TRBV7-2; DNA: TGTGCCAGCAGCTCGGACAGGGGGAAAACAGATACGCAGTATTTT; CDR3: CASSSDRGKTDTQYF
J: TRBJ1-3; D: .; size: .; V: TRBV24-1; DNA: TGTGCCACCAGTAACAGTGGAAACACCATATATTTT; CDR3: CATSNSGNTIYF
J: TRBJ1-1; D: .; size: .; V: TRBV3-1/TRBV3-2; DNA: TGTGCCAGCAGCCGGGGACATACGACTGAAGCTTTCTTT; CDR3: CASSRGHTTEAFF
J: TRBJ2-7; D: TRBD1; size: once; V: TRBV5-4; DNA: TGTGCCAGCAGTGGGGGACAGGGGAACTACGAGCAGTACTTC; CDR3: CASSGGQGNYEQYF
J: TRBJ2-4; D: TRBD1; size: .; V: TRBV27; DNA: TGTGCCAGCAGTACAGGGGGCCCCAAAAACATTCAGTACTTC; CDR3: CASSTGGPKNIQYF
J: TRBJ1-1; D: .; size: .; V: TRBV5-1; DNA: TGCGCCAGCAGCTTGGGGACAGCGAACACTGAAGCTTTCTTT; CDR3: CASSLGTANTEAFF
J: TRBJ2-3; D: TRBD1; size: .; V: TRBV19; DNA: TGTGCCAGTAGTATAGTTGCGACAGGGGGCACAGATACGCAGTATTTT; CDR3: CASSIVATGGTDTQYF
J: TRBJ1-4; D: .; size: .; V: TRBV18; DNA: TGTGCCAGCTCACCCCCCTCGGGGTCTTATGAAAAACTGTTTTTT; CDR3: CASSPPSGSYEKLFF
J: TRBJ1-1; D: .; size: .; V: TRBV18; DNA: TGTGCCAGCTCACCTCGGACAGCAGATTCTGAAGCTTTCTTT; CDR3: CASSPRTADSEAFF
J: TRBJ1-6; D: .; size: .; V: TRBV5-6; DNA: TGTGCCAGCAGCTTCGGACAGAATAATTCACCCCTCCACTTT; CDR3: CASSFGQNNSPLHF
J: TRBJ2-5; D: .; size: .; V: TRBV27; DNA: TGTGCCAGCAGTTCCCCTCTGGGGGGTTTGGAGACCCAGTACTTC; CDR3: CASSSPLGGLETQYF
J: TRBJ2-5; D: TRBD2; size: .; V: TRBV27; DNA: TGTGCCAACAGCCAGACTAGCGGGAGGGCCTCGGAGACCCAGTACTTC; CDR3: CANSQTSGRASETQYF
J: TRBJ1-3; D: .; size: .; V: TRBV10-3; DNA: TGTGCCATCAGAGGGGCATCTGGAAACACCATATATTTT; CDR3: CAIRGASGNTIYF
J: TRBJ1-6; D: TRBD1; size: .; V: TRBV5-1; DNA: TGCGCCAGCAGACGGACAGGGTCGGATAATTCACCCCTCCACTTT; CDR3: CASRRTGSDNSPLHF
J: TRBJ1-1; D: .; size: few; V: TRBV6-5; DNA: TGTGCCAGCAGATGGGAGTACACTGAAGCTTTCTTT; CDR3: CASRWEYTEAFF
J: TRBJ1-6; D: .; size: few; V: TRBV28; DNA: TGTGCCAGCAGAGGGGGGCGGGGGAATTCACCCCTCCACTTT; CDR3: CASRGGRGNSPLHF
J: TRBJ2-2; D: .; size: .; V: TRBV11-2; DNA: TGTGCCAGCAGCTTATTCAGTACAGTGTCCTACCGGGAGCTGTTTTTT; CDR3: CASSLFSTVSYRELFF
J: TRBJ2-3; D: TRBD2; size: .; V: TRBV9; DNA: TGTGCCAGCAGCGTAGCCAGCGGGAGAGATACGCAGTATTTT; CDR3: CASSVASGRDTQYF
J: TRBJ2-1; D: TRBD2; size: once; V: TRBV3-1/TRBV3-2; DNA: TGTGCCAGCAGCCGGTGGACTAGCGAATACAATGAGCAGTTCTTC; CDR3: CASSRWTSEYNEQFF
J: TRBJ1-2; D: .; size: .; V: TRBV9; DNA: TGTGCCAGCAGCGTGGATAACGGGGTCAATGGCTACACCTTC; CDR3: CASSVDNGVNGYTF
J: TRBJ1-2; D: TRBD1; size: .; V: TRBV7-9; DNA: TGTGCCAGCAGCCCCCCCAGCGTGGACAGGTCCTATGGCTACACCTTC; CDR3: CASSPPSVDRSYGYTF
J: TRBJ1-2; D: .; size: .; V: TRBV7-3; DNA: TGTGCCAGCAGCGCCAGTCCCGGAGGTGGGTTCTATGGCTACACCTTC; CDR3: CASSASPGGGFYGYTF